This TCR beta chain comes out of a study of early T cells in non-severe SARS-CoV-2 infection. Study as a whole: Chains were not paired, and sequencing was done on bulk RNA from unsorted whole blood. Whole-study findings and limits: Matches to VDJdb favored anti-spike CD8 responses and missed private and CD4 specificities.

Germline V lookup: CDR1 DFQATT, CDR2 SNEGSKA (reference sequence). Trimming removed 3 bases from V and 0 bases from J, with 12 bases in between. The CDR3 length is 15 residues. Individual cDNA molecules received unique molecular identifiers during library preparation. MiXCR was run by TCRdb on the 5' RACE reads, yielding one entry per CDR3 protein. Of around 100,000 distinct CDR3 sequences listed, approximately 16% are singletons. This clonotype appeared a few times. What it binds is unknown. The chain combines TRBV20-1 with TRBJ2-1, with D possibly matching TRBD2 (5 bases). The clonotype was recovered from an adult who was a healthcare worker with PCR-confirmed SARS-CoV-2 infection or an uninfected control (not recorded which). Sequencing was performed on whole blood. The CDR3 bases are TGCAGTGCTAGCGAGCGGTGGAGCTCCTACAATGAGCAGTTCTTC. Translating gives CSASERWSSYNEQFF.